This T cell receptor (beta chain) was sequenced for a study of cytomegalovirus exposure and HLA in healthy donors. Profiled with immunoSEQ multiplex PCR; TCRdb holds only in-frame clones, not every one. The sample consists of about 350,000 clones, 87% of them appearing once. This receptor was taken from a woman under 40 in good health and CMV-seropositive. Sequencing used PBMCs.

CDR3 coding DNA: TGTGCCACCGGGAGCCCGGGACTTAGGAACAATGAGCAGTTCTTC. Translating it yields CATGSPGLRNNEQFF. This chain joins TRBV15 and TRBJ2-1, with a weak D call TRBD2 (6 bases). Trimming pared 8 bases from V and 5 bases from J, leaving 19 bases between. Per the germline V gene, CDR1 is LNHNV and CDR2 is YYDKDF (reference sequence). The CDR3 length is 15 residues. Full variable domain (outside the CDR3, taken from reference TRBV15 and TRBJ2-1): DAMVIQNPRYQVTQFGKPVTLSCSQTLNHNVMYWYQQKSSQAPKLLFHYYDKDFNNEADTPDNFQSRRPNTSFCFLDIRSPGLGDTAMYLCATGSPGLRNNEQFFGPGTRLTVL.